A single sample is the source of the 18 T cell receptor beta chains below, sequenced in a study of T cells in Graves' hyperthyroidism and ophthalmopathy. TCR beta CDR3 regions were amplified from RNA transcripts. When the TCR CDR3 underwent first-round RT-PCR, the HTBI primer set was used. MiXCR, run by TCRdb on the multiplex PCR reads, gives a single entry per CDR3 protein. The table has around 350,000 distinct CDR3 sequences, roughly 15% seen once. The sample comprised blood. The receptor source for this set is a woman aged 30 to 39 with Graves' ophthalmopathy.

The V call is TRBV29-1, the J call TRBJ2-7, with D perhaps TRBD1 or TRBD2 (5 bases each). CDR3 length: 14 residues. Trimming took 5 bases from V and 0 from J, leaving 14 bases between them. Germline V gene lookup returns CDR1 SQVTM and CDR2 ANQGSEA. Here the CDR3 DNA reads TGCAGCGTTTTATGGGGGAAAAGCTCCTACGAGCAGTACTTC. Translating it yields CSVLWGKSSYEQYF.

This clonotype was seen repeatedly, ten times or more. J is TRBJ1-1 and V is TRBV3-1, with D perhaps matching TRBD1 (6 bases). The CDR3 contains 11 residues. The germline V gene encodes CDR1 LGHDT and CDR2 YNNKEL (reference sequence). Trimming removed 4 bases at V and 10 bases at J, with 10 bases between. The CDR3 nucleotides are TGTGCCAGCAGCCGGGAGGGGGGAGCTTTCTTT. Translated: CASSREGGAFF.

In this sample, this clonotype turned up many times. V is TRBV6-1 and J is TRBJ2-5; 14 bases agree with TRBD2. Germline V gene data show CDR1 as MNHNS and CDR2 as SASEGT. CDR3 length: 14 residues. Trimming removed 10 bases from V and 4 bases from J; junction bases left unmatched: 5. CDR3 amino acids: CATRLAGGVETQYF. DNA for the CDR3: TGTGCCACCCGACTAGCGGGGGGGGTAGAGACCCAGTACTTC.

This clonotype was detected many times. This chain links TRBV27 with TRBJ2-2; the D gene is possibly TRBD2 (6 bases). Germline V gene data show CDR1 as MNHEY and CDR2 as SMNVEV (reference sequence). The germline V and J ends were trimmed by 3 bases and 7 bases, with 21 bases remaining between them. The CDR3 has 17 amino acids. CDR3 region: CASSLGGEVGADGELFF. As DNA, the CDR3 is TGTGCCAGCAGTTTGGGGGGAGAGGTGGGCGCGGACGGGGAGCTGTTTTTT.

This clonotype was counted at least ten times. The chain couples TRBV19 to TRBJ2-1; D might be TRBD1 (5 bases). The CDR3 length is 14 residues. Trimming shortened V by 10 bases and J by 0 bases, and 13 bases separated the two germline ends. From germline, CDR1 is LNHDA and CDR2 SQIVND (reference sequence). CDR3 protein: CANRRQSSYNEQFF. The CDR3 DNA is TGTGCCAACCGTCGACAGAGCTCCTACAATGAGCAGTTCTTC.

This clonotype has at least ten counts. The chain joins TRBV28 to TRBJ2-7; D call uncertain. CDR1 and CDR2 from the germline V gene are MDHEN and SYDVKM. Trimming stripped 5 bases from V and 0 bases from J, with 11 bases between. The CDR3 has 14 amino acids. Here the CDR3 DNA reads TGTGCCAGCAGTCCCGACGGGTACTCCTACGAGCAGTACTTC. This gives the protein CASSPDGYSYEQYF.

This clonotype has ten or more counts. This chain links TRBV7-2 with TRBJ1-5; perhaps TRBD1 as D (6 bases). V was pared by 5 bases and J by 6 bases, with 11 bases between. This CDR3 is 13 amino acids long. Per the germline V gene, CDR1 is SGHTA and CDR2 is FQGNSA. DNA of the CDR3: TGTGCCAGCAGCCCGGACAGTCTTCAGCCCCAGCATTTT. Protein: CASSPDSLQPQHF.

This clonotype was observed many times. The chain has TRBV20-1 and TRBJ2-3, with a tentative D call TRBD2 (7 bases). V was shortened by 5 bases and J by 0 bases, with 15 bases between the two germline ends. From germline, CDR1 is DFQATT and CDR2 SNEGSKA (reference sequence). CDR3 size: 15 residues. CDR3 coding DNA: TGCAGTGCTCCCCGGGGGGCGGCTAGCACAGATACGCAGTATTTT. This sequence encodes CSAPRGAASTDTQYF.

There are many counts of this clonotype. The gene calls are TRBV20-1 and TRBJ2-7; a possible D gene is TRBD2 (6 bases). Trimming removed 1 base from V and 5 bases from J, with 9 bases in between. CDR3 size: 12 residues. From germline, CDR1 is DFQATT and CDR2 SNEGSKA (reference sequence). The CDR3 loop is CSARVAGNEQYF. The CDR3 DNA follows: TGCAGTGCTAGAGTGGCGGGGAACGAGCAGTACTTC.

This clonotype was observed a few times. This chain links TRBV28 with TRBJ1-6; D call uncertain. Trimming cost V 7 bases and J 6 bases, with 4 bases left between them. CDR1 and CDR2 (germline): MDHEN, SYDVKM. CDR3 length: 11 residues. The CDR3 DNA reads TGTGCCAGCAAGGGTAATTCACCCCTCCACTTT. Translating gives CASKGNSPLHF.

This clonotype came up many times. The V gene is TRBV20-1, the J gene TRBJ2-7, with unresolved D. Germline V CDR1 and CDR2: DFQATT, SNEGSKA (reference sequence). The CDR3 extends over 14 amino acids. The V and J ends lost 3 bases and 2 bases respectively, with 14 bases between them. In nucleotides, the CDR3 is TGCAGTGCTAGTAGGGCCGGAGTTCCCTACGAGCAGTACTTC. Its protein is CSASRAGVPYEQYF.

This clonotype was detected ten times or more. This chain links TRBV10-3 with TRBJ1-4; D is possibly TRBD1 (5 bases). Per germline, CDR1 ENHRY and CDR2 SYGVKD. Trimming took 2 bases from V and 3 from J, leaving 13 bases between them. This CDR3 contains 16 residues. The chain's CDR3 is CAISELGVAANEKLFF. In DNA form, the CDR3 reads TGTGCCATCAGTGAGCTAGGGGTAGCGGCTAATGAAAAACTGTTTTTT.

At least ten counts were recorded for this clonotype. The rearrangement joins TRBV18 to TRBJ2-1, with 8 nucleotides matching TRBD1. The J segment lost 7 bases and the V segment lost 4 bases, leaving 6 bases of the junction unmatched. Germline CDR1 and CDR2: KGHSH and LQKENI. The CDR3 loop spans 14 amino acids. The CDR3 sequence: CASSLGQGRNEQFF. Written as DNA, the CDR3 is TGTGCCAGCTCACTCGGACAGGGCAGAAATGAGCAGTTCTTC.

A single count supports this clonotype. J is TRBJ1-6 and V is TRBV4-1; D remains ambiguous. The CDR3 has 15 amino acids. Trimming stripped 4 bases from V and 5 bases from J, with 12 bases between. Germline CDR1 reads MGHRA; CDR2 reads YSYEKL. This chain's CDR3 is CASSLGRIDNSPLHF. The CDR3 DNA reads TGCGCCAGCAGCCTAGGCCGAATAGATAATTCACCCCTCCACTTT.

This clonotype has only a few counts. The rearrangement joins TRBV13 to TRBJ2-2; D tentatively fits TRBD1 or TRBD2 (5 bases each). V lost 5 bases and J lost 2, with 12 bases in between. CDR3 length: 15 amino acids. Per the germline V gene, CDR1 is PRHDT and CDR2 is FYEKMQ (reference sequence). CDR3 sequence reads: CASSPPGPNTGELFF. DNA for the CDR3: TGTGCCAGCAGCCCTCCGGGACCCAACACCGGGGAGCTGTTTTTT.

The V gene is TRBV15, the J gene TRBJ1-5; the D gene is possibly TRBD1 (5 bases). The ends were cut back, 3 bases at V and 1 base at J, with 10 bases in the middle. The CDR3 sequence is 15 residues long. Germline-derived CDR1 and CDR2 are LNHNV and YYDKDF (reference sequence). Here the CDR3 DNA reads TGTGCCACCAGCAGTGTCGGGGGGAGCAATCAGCCCCAGCATTTT. This sequence encodes CATSSVGGSNQPQHF.

The V and J genes are TRBV5-6 and TRBJ2-2, with TRBD2 matching over 9 bases. CDR1 is SGHDT, CDR2 YYEEEE, per germline. The V segment lost 5 bases and the J segment 3 bases; nucleotides outside the gene matches: 8. This CDR3 contains 16 residues. CDR3: CASSPLGGGDTGELFF. The CDR3 DNA follows: TGTGCCAGCAGTCCATTAGGCGGGGGGGACACCGGGGAGCTGTTTTTT.

This clonotype came up many times. This chain links TRBV7-2 with TRBJ1-4; D uncertain. The CDR3 runs 13 residues. V was shortened by 5 bases and J by 8 bases, with 12 bases between the two germline ends. Per germline, CDR1 SGHTA and CDR2 FQGNSA. The CDR3 DNA sequence: TGTGCCAGCAGCCCATCGGCCGGCGAAAAACTGTTTTTT. It codes for CASSPSAGEKLFF.